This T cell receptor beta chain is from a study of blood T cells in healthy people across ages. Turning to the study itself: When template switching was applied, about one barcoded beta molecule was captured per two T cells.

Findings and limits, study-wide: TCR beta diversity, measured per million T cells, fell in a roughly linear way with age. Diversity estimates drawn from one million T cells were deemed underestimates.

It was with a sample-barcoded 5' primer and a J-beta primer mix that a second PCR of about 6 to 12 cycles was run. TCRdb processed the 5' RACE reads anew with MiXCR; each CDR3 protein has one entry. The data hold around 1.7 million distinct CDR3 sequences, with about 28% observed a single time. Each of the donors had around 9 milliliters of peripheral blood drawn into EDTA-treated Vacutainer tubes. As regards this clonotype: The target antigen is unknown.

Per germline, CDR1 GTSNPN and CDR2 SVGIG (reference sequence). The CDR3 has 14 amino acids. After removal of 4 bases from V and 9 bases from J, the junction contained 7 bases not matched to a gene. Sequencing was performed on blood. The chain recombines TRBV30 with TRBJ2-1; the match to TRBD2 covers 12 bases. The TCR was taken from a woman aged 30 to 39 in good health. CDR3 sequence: CAWTSGRGAGEQFF. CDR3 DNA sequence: TGTGCCTGGACTAGCGGGAGGGGTGCGGGTGAGCAGTTCTTC.